The 24 T cell receptor beta chains below were found in one sample sequenced in a study of T-cell reconstitution after alpha-beta-depleted transplantation in children. Unique molecular identifiers were used to barcode this TCRbeta library. TCRdb ran MiXCR on the PCR reads and lists one entry per CDR3 protein. This sample carries under 300,000 distinct CDR3 sequences, approximately 10% of them seen once, and the ten largest clones take about a quarter. The source was peripheral blood, collected 180 days after TCRalphabeta/CD19-depleted stem cell transplant. Every receptor here comes from a male patient between 2 and 10 years old who had a stem cell transplant for chronic granulomatous disease, so the T cells may come from the graft donor.

At least ten counts were recorded for this clonotype. The genes are TRBV3-1 and TRBJ2-1; D gene unclear. Trimming left V 1 base short and J 5 bases short, with 6 bases between. The CDR3 extends over 13 amino acids. The germline V gene encodes CDR1 LGHDT and CDR2 YNNKEL (reference sequence). Written as DNA, the CDR3 is TGTGCCAGCAGCCAAGGATTTAACAATGAGCAGTTCTTC. Translation gives CASSQGFNNEQFF.

The sample holds many counts of this clonotype. The CDR3 nucleotides read TGTGCCATCAGCGTCCGGCGGGTCAACACCGGGGAGCTGTTTTTT. Translation: CAISVRRVNTGELFF. The chain recombines TRBV10-3 with TRBJ2-2; tentatively, D is TRBD2 (5 bases). Germline V lookup: CDR1 ENHRY, CDR2 SYGVKD. The CDR3 runs 15 residues. V was clipped by 6 bases and J by 2 bases, with 13 bases between them.

This clonotype was observed at least ten times. V gene TRBV20-1 combines with J gene TRBJ2-3; TRBD1 matches 9 bases. Per the germline V gene, CDR1 is DFQATT and CDR2 is SNEGSKA (reference sequence). Losses at the gene ends were 4 bases for V and 6 bases for J; bases not matched to a gene: 8. The CDR3 extends over 14 amino acids. The CDR3 reads CSANRDRAGDTQYF. The DNA for the CDR3 is TGCAGTGCTAACCGGGACAGGGCCGGCGATACGCAGTATTTT.

The table lists this clonotype with a few counts. The rearrangement links TRBV4-2 to TRBJ1-4, with TRBD1 matching over 10 bases. The junction had 7 bases not matched to a gene; V was cut back by 1 base and J by 8 bases. Looked up from germline, CDR1 is LGHNA and CDR2 is YNFKEQ. The CDR3 covers 16 residues. CDR3 sequence reads: CASSQVRDRGWEKLFF. The CDR3 DNA is TGTGCCAGCAGCCAAGTTCGGGACAGGGGCTGGGAAAAACTGTTTTTT.

The table lists this clonotype with many counts. One end of the junction does not line up with germline, which may come from a read error. The CDR3 DNA reads TGTGCCAGCCTCGACGGGCAGGAGCAGTACACGTTC. Amino acids: CASLDGQEQYTF. This sequence joins TRBV6-1 and TRBJ2-5, with D unresolved. The length of the CDR3 is 12 residues. Germline V gene lookup returns CDR1 MNHNS and CDR2 SASEGT.

In this sample, this clonotype turned up many times. The chain employs TRBV5-1 and TRBJ1-3, with D hard to call. With 4 bases removed from V and 0 bases from J, the gap between germline ends came to 5 bases. Germline assignment: CDR1 SGHRS and CDR2 YFSETQ. This CDR3 contains 13 residues. Here the CDR3 reads CASSGISGNTIYF. CDR3 DNA sequence: TGCGCCAGCAGCGGGATCTCTGGAAACACCATATATTTT.

This clonotype was found many times. The rearrangement links TRBV7-3 to TRBJ2-5; TRBD2 aligns across 8 bases. The germline V gene encodes CDR1 SGHTA and CDR2 FQGTGA. After removal of 5 bases from V and 5 bases from J, the junction contained 4 bases not matched to a gene. The CDR3 sequence is 13 residues long. DNA for the CDR3: TGTGCCAGCAGCGAGAGCGGGAGTGAGACCCAGTACTTC. Amino acid sequence: CASSESGSETQYF.

This clonotype was recorded at least ten times. The chain has TRBV3-1 and TRBJ2-1; D is possibly TRBD2 (5 bases). The CDR3 has 13 residues. Germline V gene data show CDR1 as LGHDT and CDR2 as YNNKEL (reference sequence). V lost 4 bases to trimming and J lost 10 bases, with 14 bases between them. The CDR3 DNA reads TGTGCCAGCAGCCTAACCGGGATAGTGGAGCAGTTCTTC. Its translation: CASSLTGIVEQFF.

This clonotype was counted many times. The chain carries TRBV12-3 or TRBV12-4 and TRBJ2-1, with unresolved D. The CDR3 consists of 12 residues. The V end lost 6 bases, the J end lost 5 bases, and 8 bases lay between the germline ends. The CDR3 is CASSTVNNEQFF. As DNA, the CDR3 is TGTGCCAGCAGCACGGTTAACAATGAGCAGTTCTTC.

This clonotype was recorded many times. The chain's CDR3 is CASRSRDHRAYEQYF. As DNA, the CDR3 is TGTGCCAGCAGGTCCCGGGACCACCGCGCCTACGAGCAGTACTTC. The chain uses TRBV7-2 and TRBJ2-7; the D gene could be TRBD1 or TRBD2 (5 bases each). Trimming shortened V by 6 bases and J by 2 bases, and 17 bases separated the two germline ends. Germline V gene data show CDR1 as SGHTA and CDR2 as FQGNSA. CDR3 length: 15 amino acids. The whole variable domain, remainder taken from reference TRBV7-2 and TRBJ2-7, is GAGVSQSPSNKVTEKGKDVELRCDPISGHTALYWYRQSLGQGLEFLIYFQGNSAPDKSGLPSDRFSAERTGGSVSTLTIQRTQQEDSAVYLCASRSRDHRAYEQYFGPGTRLTVT.

This clonotype has a count of ten or more. J is TRBJ2-6 and V is TRBV9, with 7 nucleotides matching TRBD1. CDR1 and CDR2 from the germline V gene are SGDLS and YYNGEE. Unmatched junction bases numbered 12, after V lost 4 bases and J lost 2 bases. The CDR3 consists of 18 residues. CDR3 sequence reads: CASSPRTGTETGANVLTF. The CDR3 coding sequence is TGTGCCAGCAGCCCAAGAACCGGGACAGAAACTGGGGCCAACGTCCTGACTTTC. The full variable domain, with the rest looked up from reference TRBV9 and TRBJ2-6, is DSGVTQTPKHLITATGQRVTLRCSPRSGDLSVYWYQQSLDQGLQFLIQYYNGEERAKGNILERFSAQQFPDLHSELNLSSLELGDSALYFCASSPRTGTETGANVLTFGAGSRLTVL.

This clonotype showed up many times. This chain links TRBV30 with TRBJ2-2; D remains unclear. V lost 4 bases and J lost 5, with 8 bases in between. From germline, CDR1 is GTSNPN and CDR2 SVGIG (reference sequence). The CDR3 extends over 12 amino acids. The CDR3 nucleotides read TGTGCCTGGAAGTTGGGGACCGGGGAGCTGTTTTTT. Translating gives CAWKLGTGELFF.

This sequence joins TRBV5-1 and TRBJ1-5; 7 bases agree with TRBD1. The CDR3 loop spans 17 amino acids. The ends lost 7 bases at V and 4 bases at J; junction bases unmatched: 17. The germline V gene has CDR1 SGHRS and CDR2 YFSETQ. CDR3 in amino acids: CASPMNSPGQRNQPQHF. The CDR3 coding sequence is TGCGCCAGCCCAATGAACTCTCCGGGACAGAGAAATCAGCCCCAGCATTTT.

This clonotype was seen at least ten times. The rearrangement joins TRBV7-9 to TRBJ2-5; D is possibly TRBD1 or TRBD2 (5 bases each). Trimming shortened V by 5 bases and J by 1 base, and 11 bases separated the two germline ends. CDR3 length: 14 amino acids. The V gene's germline CDR1 is SEHNR and CDR2 FQNEAQ (reference sequence). The CDR3 loop is CASSVFGAQETQYF. The CDR3 DNA reads as TGTGCCAGCAGCGTCTTCGGGGCCCAAGAGACCCAGTACTTC.

This clonotype has a count of ten or more. The CDR3 loop is CASSFVSRSGELFF. The DNA for the CDR3 is TGTGCCAGCAGCTTCGTTTCCAGAAGCGGGGAGCTGTTTTTT. V is TRBV5-6 and J is TRBJ2-2; D gene unclear. With 2 bases removed from V and 7 bases from J, the gap between germline ends came to 12 bases. Germline assignment: CDR1 SGHDT and CDR2 YYEEEE. The CDR3 runs 14 residues. The whole variable domain, filled in from reference TRBV5-6 and TRBJ2-2, reads DAGVTQSPTHLIKTRGQQVTLRCSPKSGHDTVSWYQQALGQGPQFIFQYYEEEERQRGNFPDRFSGHQFPNYSSELNVNALLLGDSALYLCASSFVSRSGELFFGEGSRLTVL.

This clonotype came up many times. The J gene is TRBJ2-1, the V gene TRBV27; 8 nucleotides agree with TRBD1. Germline V gene data show CDR1 as MNHEY and CDR2 as SMNVEV (reference sequence). V was pared by 0 bases and J by 10 bases, with 14 bases of the junction left unmatched. This CDR3 has 17 residues. The CDR3: CASSLSLGGRGRWEQFF. CDR3 DNA sequence: TGTGCCAGCAGTTTATCATTAGGGGGCAGGGGGCGTTGGGAGCAGTTCTTC.

This clonotype was seen repeatedly, ten times or more. V usage is TRBV20-1 and J usage is TRBJ1-1; 7 bases map to TRBD1. This CDR3 is 14 amino acids long. The trim removed 0 bases at V and 5 bases at J, leaving 6 bases unmatched. CDR1 DFQATT and CDR2 SNEGSKA come from the germline V gene (reference sequence). The CDR3 DNA is TGCAGTGCTAGAGATCAGGGGGGGTATACTGAAGCTTTCTTT. Residues: CSARDQGGYTEAFF.

This clonotype was found many times. CDR3 residues: CSARSQGAFGEQYF. For the CDR3, the DNA is TGCAGTGCTAGATCACAGGGGGCGTTTGGCGAGCAGTACTTC. V is TRBV20-1 and J is TRBJ2-7; 9 bases are shared with TRBD1. Losses at the gene ends were 2 bases for V and 6 bases for J; bases not matched to a gene: 8. Germline-derived CDR1 and CDR2 are DFQATT and SNEGSKA (reference sequence). The CDR3 length is 14 residues.

This clonotype was found many times. V gene TRBV21-1 combines with J gene TRBJ1-1; the table gives TRBD1 as D, unverified against the DNA. TRBV21-1 is a pseudogene. This CDR3 has 14 residues. The CDR3 is CASSATNRDTEAFF. CDR3 in DNA: TGTGCCAGCAGCGCAACTAACAGGGACACTGAAGCTTTCTTT.

This clonotype has a count of ten or more. The J gene is TRBJ2-3, the V gene TRBV20-1, with D unresolved. CDR3 length: 14 residues. Germline CDR1 and CDR2: DFQATT and SNEGSKA (reference sequence). V shed 0 bases and J shed 2 bases, with 9 bases lying between them. The CDR3 coding sequence is TGCAGTGCTAGAGATCCCTACGTCACAGATACGCAGTATTTT. Encoded protein: CSARDPYVTDTQYF.

In its sample, this clonotype was seen many times. The gene calls are TRBV6-2 or TRBV6-3 and TRBJ2-2; tentatively, D is TRBD1 (6 bases). The CDR3 contains 16 residues. In germline, CDR1 is MNHEY, CDR2 SVGEGT. The V end was cut by 3 bases, the J end by 2 bases, with 13 bases between. The CDR3 sequence is CASSYGAGANTGELFF. DNA of the CDR3: TGTGCCAGCAGTTATGGGGCAGGGGCAAACACCGGGGAGCTGTTTTTT.

This clonotype was found many times. CDR3 sequence: CSVGPTGTGQETQYF. CDR3 coding DNA: TGCAGCGTGGGGCCCACCGGGACAGGGCAAGAGACCCAGTACTTC. The chain joins TRBV29-1 to TRBJ2-5, with TRBD1 matching over 9 bases. This CDR3 comprises 15 residues. J was trimmed by 2 bases and V by 6 bases; bases with no gene match: 10. CDR1 is SQVTM, CDR2 ANQGSEA, per germline.

This clonotype was detected ten times or more. The V and J genes are TRBV5-5 and TRBJ1-5; 10 bases map to TRBD1. Germline V gives CDR1 SGHKS, CDR2 YYEKEE (reference sequence). J was trimmed by 7 bases and V by 1 base; bases with no gene match: 5. This CDR3 has 15 amino acids. The CDR3 region has the DNA TGTGCCAGCAGCTTGTACGGGACAGGGGACCAGCCCCAGCATTTT. It translates to CASSLYGTGDQPQHF.

In its sample, this clonotype was seen once. A clone one base away is much larger, so this may be a read error. J is TRBJ2-7 and V is TRBV15; D unclear. The CDR3 covers 14 residues. Germline V lookup: CDR1 LNHNV, CDR2 YYDKDF (reference sequence). CDR3 sequence reads: CATSRDLMGYEQHF. In DNA, the CDR3 is TGTGCCACCAGCAGAGATCTCATGGGTTACGAGCAGCACTTC. Full variable domain (rest looked up from reference TRBV15 and TRBJ2-7): DAMVIQNPRYQVTQFGKPVTLSCSQTLNHNVMYWYQQKSSQAPKLLFHYYDKDFNNEADTPDNFQSRRPNTSFCFLDIRSPGLGDTAMYLCATSRDLMGYEQHFGPGTRLTVT.